This TCR beta chain was identified during a study of blood T cell repertoires in COVID-19 (dated by TCRdb to 2019 to 2021). Background on the whole study: The collaborator samples originated in the United States, Italy and Spain and spanned the acute and convalescent phases of COVID-19. The repertoires were made available in a free public database intended to serve as a resource for research on the immune response to SARS-CoV-2. Subjects who had been exposed to COVID-19, were actively infected with it, or had recovered from it provided the deeply sampled blood TCRbeta repertoires that made up the dataset. Where available, HLA class I and class II types were obtained from metadata supplied by the sample provider rather than from assay-based typing. The samples were drawn from two sources: the first 160 participants of the ongoing ImmuneRACE study, and 1,200 or so subjects contributed by 6 global collaborators. Nearly every sample came with metadata listing a de-identified subject ID, COVID-19 status, age in years and sex. The prospective study material was composed of cDNA or gDNA derived from T cells, B-cell-depleted T cells, or PBMCs. What the authors observed across the whole study: The quantity of clinical and demographic metadata differed by source and by participant and was supplied without curation.

TCRbeta CDR3 regions were amplified from genomic DNA by means of the immunoSEQ Assay, a bias-controlled multiplex PCR. From the authors' description of their analysis: The number of nucleated cells in each sample was estimated by amplification of reference gene primers within the assay. To quantify the absolute abundance of each unique TCRbeta CDR3 rearrangement, sequence reads were collapsed and filtered. Productive Simpson clonality was computed per sample as the square root of Simpson's diversity index over productive rearrangements. The immuneACCESS repertoire file appears here via TCRdb, limited to in-frame rearrangements. These files lack a portion of the clones; in checked studies, under half of the deficit traces to unresolved V genes, and the cause of the others is not known. The V and J calls and clone size come from that table; D and trimming were worked out from the DNA. Present in this sample are more than 11,000 clones, around 89% of which were seen just once. The top ten hold 13% to 15% of the sample.

As concerns this clone: No cognate antigen has been identified for it. No base quality values were provided; no much bigger clone lies one nucleotide off.

Each collaborating institution followed its own protocols to collect whole blood in K2EDTA tubes. For TCRbeta analysis, collaborators shipped samples in one of three forms: frozen whole blood, isolated PBMCs, or DNA extracted from either of those sample types. This clonotype was obtained from a man aged 45 to 65 with active COVID-19. Sequencing used peripheral blood.

The DNA reads as follows: TGTGCCAGCAGCCAAGTGGGACTAGCGACGCAAGAGACCCAGTACTTC. Its protein reads: CASSQVGLATQETQYF. Recombination linked TRBV4-2 to TRBJ2-5; 10 nucleotides in the junction match TRBD2. The CDR3 contains 16 residues, cysteine and phenylalanine counted. The CDR3 DNA has 48 bases and is translated from base 1. Germline trimming amounts to 1 base on V and 2 bases on J, with 4 as the count of junction bases outside the gene matches. CDR1 and CDR2 are read off the germline V gene as LGHNA and YNFKEQ.